The 30 T cell receptor beta chains below were found in one sample sequenced in a study of response to subunit inactivated influenza vaccine. MiXCR was run by TCRdb on the RT-PCR reads, yielding one entry per CDR3 protein. The sample contains 750,000 to 850,000 distinct CDR3 sequences, about a fifth of which appear only once. This material consisted of PBMCs from blood, taken 4 to 6 days after vaccination. These receptors were collected from a man aged 50 to 59 who received an inactivated influenza vaccine.

The chain joins TRBV6-2 or TRBV6-3 to TRBJ2-5; the match to TRBD2 covers 11 bases. The CDR3 spans 17 residues. Germline loops: CDR1 MNHEY, CDR2 SVGEGT. The junction had 8 bases not matched to a gene; V was cut back by 0 bases and J by 5 bases. DNA of the CDR3: TGTGCCAGCAGTTACTCGAATGGACTAGCGGGCGGGGAGACCCAGTACTTC. Translating it yields CASSYSNGLAGGETQYF.

A few counts support this clonotype. CDR3 amino acids: CASSPLGFWGQGNTIYF. The DNA for the CDR3 is TGTGCCAGCAGCCCCCTAGGATTTTGGGGGCAGGGAAACACCATATATTTT. The chain couples TRBV7-2 to TRBJ1-3; TRBD1 might be the D (6 bases). V lost 5 bases and J 4 bases, leaving 21 bases between the germline ends. CDR3 length equals 17 residues. Germline-derived CDR1 and CDR2 are SGHTA and FQGNSA.

The chain couples TRBV4-1 to TRBJ1-4; tentative D call: TRBD1 (5 bases). Germline loops: CDR1 MGHRA, CDR2 YSYEKL. The length of the CDR3 is 16 residues. V was shortened by 1 base and J by 5 bases, with 14 bases between the two germline ends. In DNA form, the CDR3 reads TGCGCCAGCAGCCAAGTGGTCCAGGGACCAAATGAAAAACTGTTTTTT. Protein product: CASSQVVQGPNEKLFF.

In this sample, this clonotype turned up a few times. The rearrangement uses TRBV4-3 and TRBJ2-7, with 7 bases matching TRBD1. The CDR3 contains 15 residues. V was clipped by 0 bases and J by 1 base; unmatched bases: 3. Germline V gene sequence: CDR1 LGHNA, CDR2 YSLEER. The CDR3 loop reads CASSQDYRGSYEQYF. In nucleotides, the CDR3 is TGCGCCAGCAGCCAAGATTACAGGGGTTCCTACGAGCAGTACTTC.

This rearrangement joins TRBV20-1 to TRBJ2-7; maybe TRBD2 (6 bases). V was trimmed by 3 bases and J by 3 bases, leaving 15 bases between them. Looked up from germline, CDR1 is DFQATT and CDR2 is SNEGSKA (reference sequence). This CDR3 is 14 amino acids long. The CDR3 nucleotides are TGCAGTGCTAGCGAGGGACTTCTGAACTACGAGCAGTACTTC. Translating it yields CSASEGLLNYEQYF.

The CDR3 here is CASSLLTQETQYF. The CDR3 coding sequence is TGCGCCAGCAGCTTGCTAACCCAAGAGACCCAGTACTTC. The chain employs TRBV5-1 and TRBJ2-5, with unresolved D. Germline CDR1 SGHRS, CDR2 YFSETQ. The ends were cut back, 1 base at V and 1 base at J, with 5 bases in the middle. The CDR3 contains 13 residues.

This clonotype was counted ten times or more. The V call is TRBV6-5, the J call TRBJ1-6; D unresolved. This CDR3 has 12 residues. Trimming removed 7 bases at V and 7 bases at J, with 8 bases between. In germline, CDR1 is MNHEY, CDR2 SVGAGI. DNA of the CDR3: TGTGCCAGCAAAACGGGGAATTCACCCCTCCACTTT. This translates into CASKTGNSPLHF.

This clonotype was observed many times. The rearrangement uses TRBV4-3 and TRBJ2-5; unclear D gene. The CDR3 is 13 amino acids. CDR1 LGHNA and CDR2 YSLEER come from the germline V gene. Trimming took 0 bases from V and 4 from J, leaving 6 bases between them. CDR3 DNA: TGCGCCAGCAGCCAAGAAATCAGAGAGACCCAGTACTTC. Translated, it gives CASSQEIRETQYF.

This clonotype was counted at least ten times. V is TRBV29-1 and J is TRBJ2-5; TRBD1 matches at 7 bases. The CDR3 spans 14 residues. With V trimmed by 4 bases and J by 0 bases, 5 bases remained unmatched. CDR1 and CDR2 from the germline V gene are SQVTM and ANQGSEA. In nucleotides, the CDR3 is TGCAGCGTTGGTACAGGGGCCTACCAAGAGACCCAGTACTTC. It specifies CSVGTGAYQETQYF.

This clonotype has more than one count but fewer than ten. The V and J genes are TRBV25-1 and TRBJ2-2, with D maybe TRBD1 (6 bases). Germline values: CDR1 MGHDK, CDR2 SYGVNS. The CDR3 runs 14 residues. Trimming took off 0 bases at V and 5 bases at J, with 7 bases between the two ends. The CDR3 nucleotides read TGTGCCAGCAGTGAATATGACAGGACCGGGGAGCTGTTTTTT. This sequence encodes CASSEYDRTGELFF.

In its sample, this clonotype was seen a few times. The chain couples TRBV20-1 to TRBJ2-2; the D gene is possibly TRBD2 (6 bases). V dropped 0 bases and J dropped 3 bases, with 14 bases sitting between them. The CDR3 contains 16 residues. Germline CDR1 reads DFQATT; CDR2 reads SNEGSKA (reference sequence). The CDR3 region is CSARDLEGRYTGELFF. The CDR3 bases are TGCAGTGCTAGAGATTTGGAGGGGCGGTACACCGGGGAGCTGTTTTTT.

This clonotype was detected only a few times. The chain couples TRBV4-3 to TRBJ2-5; the D is unclear. V lost 0 bases, J lost 0 bases, and 8 bases lay in between. The germline V gene encodes CDR1 LGHNA and CDR2 YSLEER. There are 15 residues in the CDR3. The CDR3 DNA sequence: TGCGCCAGCAGCCAAGATACAACCTACCAAGAGACCCAGTACTTC. Its protein product is CASSQDTTYQETQYF.

This clonotype was seen only a few times. V and J are TRBV12-3 or TRBV12-4 and TRBJ1-1; 10 bases match TRBD1. Germline trimming cut 6 bases from V and 0 bases from J; bases unmatched to any gene: 7. The CDR3 is 16 amino acids. The CDR3 protein is CASSRGTGALNTEAFF. The CDR3 nucleotides are TGTGCCAGCAGCCGAGGGACAGGGGCACTGAACACTGAAGCTTTCTTT.

This clonotype was seen a few times. This sequence joins TRBV20-1 and TRBJ2-5; 7 positions match TRBD1. The length of the CDR3 is 14 residues. In germline, CDR1 is DFQATT, CDR2 SNEGSKA (reference sequence). V lost 1 base, J lost 2 bases, and 4 bases stayed unmatched. The CDR3 loop is CSARVQTGQETQYF. The CDR3 DNA follows: TGCAGTGCTAGAGTTCAGACAGGGCAAGAGACCCAGTACTTC.

This clonotype was observed a handful of times. This chain joins TRBV7-2 and TRBJ2-1; TRBD2 agrees at 10 bases. The CDR3 is 13 residues long. The germline gives CDR1 SGHTA, CDR2 FQGNSA. The junction had 2 bases not matched to a gene; V was cut back by 2 bases and J by 10 bases. The CDR3 nucleotides read TGTGCCAGCAGCTTACAACTAGCGGGGGAGCAGTTCTTC. This translates into CASSLQLAGEQFF.

The chain has TRBV5-8 and TRBJ2-1; no firm D call. The CDR3 consists of 11 residues. V shed 2 bases and J shed 16 bases, with 13 bases lying between them. Germline-derived CDR1 and CDR2 are SGHTS and YDEGEE. CDR3 amino acids: CASSFVKVHFF. CDR3 DNA: TGTGCCAGCAGCTTCGTGAAAGTGCACTTCTTC. Variable domain in full (rest from reference TRBV5-8 and TRBJ2-1): EAGVTQSPTHLIKTRGQQATLRCSPISGHTSVYWYQQALGLGLQFLLWYDEGEERNRGNFPPRFSGRQFPNYSSELNVNALELEDSALYLCASSFVKVHFFGPGTRLTVL.

There are a few counts of this clonotype. The J gene is TRBJ2-5, the V gene TRBV29-1, with D uncertain. The V end was cut by 5 bases, the J end by 2 bases, with 12 bases between. The germline CDR1 and CDR2 sequences are SQVTM and ANQGSEA. The CDR3 totals 13 residues. The CDR3 loop reads CSVLAGPQETQYF. The DNA for the CDR3 is TGCAGCGTTCTCGCCGGCCCACAAGAGACCCAGTACTTC.

The chain carries TRBV7-9 and TRBJ2-1; D not resolved. Per germline, CDR1 SEHNR and CDR2 FQNEAQ (reference sequence). Trimming took 2 bases from V and 8 from J, leaving 16 bases between them. This CDR3 has 15 amino acids. The CDR3 region has the DNA TGTGCCAGCAGCTTATCATCTCTCCGGCCGCATGAGCAGTTCTTC. It translates to CASSLSSLRPHEQFF.

This clonotype was seen at least ten times. The chain recombines TRBV12-3 or TRBV12-4 with TRBJ1-6; no firm D call. The CDR3 contains 16 residues. With 3 bases removed from V and 6 bases from J, the gap between germline ends came to 15 bases. CDR3 DNA sequence: TGTGCCAGCAGTTTTAGCCCCGGTCTGCTTAATTCACCCCTCCACTTT. This sequence encodes CASSFSPGLLNSPLHF.

This clonotype was observed a few times. CDR3 sequence reads: CASSPRTGGPQHF. In DNA form, the CDR3 reads TGTGCCAGCAGCCCCAGGACAGGGGGGCCCCAGCATTTT. The gene calls are TRBV5-5 and TRBJ1-5; 10 bases match TRBD1. V lost 4 bases to trimming and J lost 9 bases; unmatched junction nucleotides: 4. The CDR3 extends over 13 amino acids. Germline V CDR1 and CDR2: SGHKS, YYEKEE (reference sequence).

This clonotype has only one observation. The rearrangement links TRBV11-2 to TRBJ1-3; the D is unclear. Germline loops: CDR1 SGHAT, CDR2 FQNNGV. CDR3 length: 12 residues. Trimming took 3 bases from V and 8 from J, leaving 8 bases between them. The chain's CDR3 is CASSFGWDTIYF. DNA for the CDR3: TGTGCCAGCAGCTTTGGTTGGGACACCATATATTTT.

The chain combines TRBV7-2 with TRBJ1-1; TRBD1 matches at 7 bases. This CDR3 has 16 amino acids. The V gene's germline CDR1 is SGHTA and CDR2 FQGNSA. V lost 6 bases and J lost 11; bases outside the gene matches: 21. CDR3 coding DNA: TGTGCCAGCAGTTTCACCCTGACAGGGCCGACGCTGGGGGCTTTCTTT. It specifies CASSFTLTGPTLGAFF.

The chain's CDR3 is CASSQGTGAGNEQFF. CDR3 DNA sequence: TGTGCCAGCAGCCAAGGGACAGGGGCGGGCAATGAGCAGTTCTTC. V gene TRBV7-2 combines with J gene TRBJ2-1, with TRBD1 matching 10 bases. This CDR3 region has 15 residues. V trimming: 5 bases; J trimming: 6 bases; junction bases outside the gene matches: 7. Germline V CDR1 and CDR2: SGHTA, FQGNSA.

This chain links TRBV20-1 with TRBJ1-2; D unclear. The CDR3 loop spans 14 amino acids. V gave up 0 bases and J gave up 3 bases, with 11 bases separating them. Germline CDR1 reads DFQATT; CDR2 reads SNEGSKA (reference sequence). The CDR3 is CSARDSWTYYGYTF. DNA of the CDR3: TGCAGTGCTAGAGATTCGTGGACCTACTATGGCTACACCTTC.

The table lists this clonotype with many counts. This chain joins TRBV20-1 and TRBJ2-5; D gene unclear. Between the trimmed V and J ends, which lost 1 base and 5 bases, there was a span of 14 bases. CDR3 length: 14 residues. Germline loops: CDR1 DFQATT, CDR2 SNEGSKA (reference sequence). DNA of the CDR3: TGCAGTGCTAGAGCTGCCATGAGCCCGGAGACCCAGTACTTC. It is translated as CSARAAMSPETQYF.

This clonotype appeared a few times. This chain uses TRBV5-1 with TRBJ2-3; D remains ambiguous. Trimming removed 0 bases from V and 0 bases from J, with 11 bases in between. In germline, CDR1 is SGHRS, CDR2 YFSETQ. This CDR3 is 16 amino acids long. The chain's CDR3 is CASSLGAWASTDTQYF. The CDR3 DNA is TGCGCCAGCAGCTTGGGGGCTTGGGCTAGCACAGATACGCAGTATTTT.

This clonotype was detected a few times. The chain recombines TRBV20-1 with TRBJ1-5; no clear D. Between the trimmed V and J ends, which lost 2 bases and 7 bases, there was a span of 21 bases. This CDR3 has 16 amino acids. From germline, CDR1 is DFQATT and CDR2 SNEGSKA (reference sequence). The CDR3 DNA follows: TGCAGTGCTAGAAAAAGCCGTTTGGGGTCCAACCAGCCCCAGCATTTT. It specifies CSARKSRLGSNQPQHF.

There are many counts of this clonotype. The V call is TRBV12-3 or TRBV12-4, the J call TRBJ2-5, with 10 bases lining up with TRBD2. CDR3 length: 15 residues. V lost 6 bases and J lost 2; bases outside the gene matches: 6. CDR3 DNA: TGTGCCAGCAGCCCGGGACTAGCGAATCAAGAGACCCAGTACTTC. Translation: CASSPGLANQETQYF.

The chain combines TRBV7-2 with TRBJ2-1; 8 bases are a match to TRBD2. V lost 5 bases and J lost 5; bases outside the gene matches: 14. Per the germline V gene, CDR1 is SGHTA and CDR2 is FQGNSA. This CDR3 is 17 amino acids long. Here the CDR3 reads CASSLGASGLSHNEQFF. In DNA form, the CDR3 reads TGTGCCAGCAGCCTAGGGGCTAGCGGGCTTTCCCACAATGAGCAGTTCTTC.

This clonotype was detected a few times. The chain is built from TRBV4-3 and TRBJ1-2; D is unresolved. The CDR3 has 16 amino acids. V was cut by 0 bases and J by 3 bases, with 14 bases left in between. Germline lookup yields CDR1 LGHNA and CDR2 YSLEER. CDR3 DNA sequence: TGCGCCAGCAGCCAAGACTCCTGGAGGGCCCACTATGGCTACACCTTC. Its translation: CASSQDSWRAHYGYTF.